These 24 T cell receptor beta chains were all obtained from the same sample, sequenced in a study of response to subunit inactivated influenza vaccine. TCRdb reprocessed the RT-PCR reads via MiXCR and lists one record per CDR3 protein. The repertoire holds some 550,000 distinct CDR3 sequences, roughly 25% seen once, with 2.5% to 3% in the top ten. These data were likewise used in another study, on T cells expressing NK-cell markers. That paper states: What made the TCR beta cDNA was 5'RACE template switching with UMIs.

Material: CD4+ T cells sorted from PBMCs, obtained 12 days after vaccination. The source of these receptors is a man in his fifties who received an inactivated influenza vaccine.

This sequence joins TRBV5-1 and TRBJ2-5, with 7 bases that match TRBD1. The CDR3 loop spans 16 amino acids. The junction had 16 bases not matched to a gene; V was cut back by 6 bases and J by 5 bases. Germline V gene data show CDR1 as SGHRS and CDR2 as YFSETQ. The CDR3 protein is CASNKGNRGSRETQYF. Written as DNA, the CDR3 is TGCGCCAGCAACAAGGGGAACAGGGGATCTAGGGAGACCCAGTACTTC.

This clonotype was observed a few times. The chain combines TRBV20-1 with TRBJ2-5, with D hard to call. Germline lookup yields CDR1 DFQATT and CDR2 SNEGSKA (reference sequence). V lost 0 bases and J 3 bases, leaving 8 bases between the germline ends. This CDR3 region has 13 residues. The CDR3, as DNA: TGCAGTGCTAGAGATAACAATAAAGAGACCCAGTACTTC. The encoded protein is CSARDNNKETQYF.

The chain has TRBV10-3 and TRBJ2-3, with TRBD2 matching over 8 bases. Germline V gene sequence: CDR1 ENHRY, CDR2 SYGVKD. The V gene end was trimmed by 4 bases and the J gene end by 4 bases; junction bases not matched to a gene: 4. This CDR3 has 14 residues. CDR3: CAISGSGNSDTQYF. For the CDR3, the DNA is TGTGCCATCAGTGGTAGCGGGAACTCAGATACGCAGTATTTT.

The gene calls are TRBV7-2 and TRBJ1-1; D is unresolved. The CDR3 is made up of 15 amino acids. V lost 1 base to trimming and J lost 5 bases, with 14 bases between them. Germline CDR1 reads SGHTA; CDR2 reads FQGNSA. This CDR3 reads CASSLDSGSRTEAFF. In DNA, the CDR3 is TGTGCCAGCAGCTTAGATAGCGGCAGTCGGACTGAAGCTTTCTTT.

The chain employs TRBV27 and TRBJ2-7; 7 bases fit TRBD2. V lost 3 bases to trimming and J lost 3 bases; unmatched junction nucleotides: 11. CDR3 length: 16 residues. Germline CDR1 and CDR2: MNHEY and SMNVEV (reference sequence). The CDR3 region has the DNA TGTGCCAGCAGTTTGGAGGCGGGAGTAGGGCTCTACGAGCAGTACTTC. Protein: CASSLEAGVGLYEQYF.

In this sample, this clonotype turned up a few times. This chain connects TRBV12-3 or TRBV12-4 to TRBJ2-3; TRBD2 matches at 12 bases. The CDR3 consists of 22 residues. V lost 3 bases to trimming and J lost 6 bases; unmatched junction nucleotides: 25. CDR3 amino acids: CASSFNEGLAGNGGEGSDTQYF. The CDR3 DNA reads TGTGCCAGCAGTTTCAACGAGGGACTAGCGGGCAACGGAGGGGAGGGTTCGGATACGCAGTATTTT.

The chain has TRBV15 and TRBJ2-1; 10 bases map to TRBD2. Germline loops: CDR1 LNHNV, CDR2 YYDKDF (reference sequence). After removal of 1 base from V and 5 bases from J, the junction contained 11 bases not matched to a gene. The CDR3 runs to 18 residues. CDR3 in amino acids: CATSRGWASGRVNNEQFF. The DNA for the CDR3 is TGTGCCACCAGCAGAGGGTGGGCTAGCGGGAGAGTCAACAATGAGCAGTTCTTC.

This clonotype was counted between two and nine times. This rearrangement joins TRBV5-1 to TRBJ2-7, with 7 bases lining up with TRBD1. The CDR3 consists of 14 residues. The V gene end was trimmed by 4 bases and the J gene end by 3 bases; junction bases not matched to a gene: 7. Germline CDR1 is SGHRS and CDR2 is YFSETQ. This CDR3 reads CASSLGQTNYEQYF. CDR3 DNA: TGCGCCAGCAGCCTGGGACAGACTAACTACGAGCAGTACTTC.

This clonotype was picked up a small number of times. This chain links TRBV12-3 or TRBV12-4 with TRBJ2-1; a weak D match, TRBD2 (5 bases). The V gene lost 4 bases and the J gene lost 6 bases, with 16 bases spanning the gap. The CDR3 has 15 amino acids. In DNA, the CDR3 is TGTGCCAGCAGTTCGAGCGGTGGGTCCGGCAATGAGCAGTTCTTC. Its translation is CASSSSGGSGNEQFF.

This clonotype was found many times. The rearrangement links TRBV20-1 to TRBJ2-2; a weak D match, TRBD1 (6 bases). The CDR3 extends over 13 amino acids. Deletions cut 3 bases from V and 4 bases from J, with 9 bases between. The V gene's germline CDR1 is DFQATT and CDR2 SNEGSKA (reference sequence). This CDR3 reads CSARGASTGELFF. For the CDR3, the DNA is TGCAGTGCTAGGGGGGCCAGCACCGGGGAGCTGTTTTTT.

This clonotype was counted a few times. This sequence joins TRBV28 and TRBJ1-2, with 10 bases matching TRBD1. Germline CDR1 MDHEN, CDR2 SYDVKM. After removal of 0 bases from V and 6 bases from J, the junction contained 4 bases not matched to a gene. This CDR3 is 15 amino acids long. The CDR3 spells CASSLWTGGVNGYTF. The CDR3 nucleotides read TGTGCCAGCAGTTTATGGACAGGGGGCGTCAATGGCTACACCTTC.

The V and J genes are TRBV27 and TRBJ2-1; TRBD2 aligns across 7 bases. The CDR3 runs to 17 residues. Germline lookup yields CDR1 MNHEY and CDR2 SMNVEV (reference sequence). V lost 5 bases, J lost 1 base, and 11 bases stayed unmatched. CDR3 DNA sequence: TGTGCCAGCAGTCGCCAAAGACCGGGACTATCCTACAATGAGCAGTTCTTC. Translation: CASSRQRPGLSYNEQFF.

V and J are TRBV11-2 and TRBJ1-3; D gene unclear. This CDR3 has 13 residues. Trimming removed 4 bases at V and 4 bases at J, with 8 bases between. Germline V CDR1 and CDR2: SGHAT, FQNNGV. CDR3 loop: CASSSVVGNTIYF. The CDR3 DNA is TGTGCCAGCAGCTCTGTGGTCGGAAACACCATATATTTT.

This clonotype was seen repeatedly, ten times or more. This chain joins TRBV20-1 and TRBJ2-3; D uncertain. CDR3 length equals 12 residues. V gave up 5 bases and J gave up 3 bases, with 9 bases separating them. Germline values: CDR1 DFQATT, CDR2 SNEGSKA (reference sequence). Here the CDR3 reads CSAGIGTDTQYF. In nucleotides, the CDR3 is TGCAGTGCTGGGATCGGGACAGATACGCAGTATTTT.

This clonotype was detected only a few times. The chain combines TRBV2 with TRBJ2-5, with 8 bases lining up with TRBD1. The CDR3 consists of 16 residues. The V gene end was trimmed by 0 bases and the J gene end by 5 bases; junction bases not matched to a gene: 8. The germline gives CDR1 SNHLY, CDR2 FYNNEI. DNA of the CDR3: TGTGCCAGCAGTGAAGCTCGTCGGACAGGGAAGGAGACCCAGTACTTC. Amino acid sequence: CASSEARRTGKETQYF.

This clonotype was detected a few times. The chain carries TRBV7-2 and TRBJ2-7; tentative D call: TRBD2 (6 bases). The V and J ends lost 0 bases and 7 bases respectively, with 10 bases between them. Germline CDR1 SGHTA, CDR2 FQGNSA. The CDR3 contains 13 residues. CDR3 protein: CASSLAWGDEQYF. The CDR3 DNA follows: TGTGCCAGCAGCTTAGCGTGGGGGGATGAGCAGTACTTC.

J is TRBJ2-3 and V is TRBV7-2; D possibly corresponds to TRBD2 (6 bases). The CDR3 contains 16 residues. Germline values: CDR1 SGHTA, CDR2 FQGNSA. Trimming removed 6 bases from V and 2 bases from J, with 18 bases in between. CDR3 amino acids: CASRPLSGGITDTQYF. As DNA, the CDR3 is TGTGCCAGCAGACCCTTATCTGGCGGGATCACAGATACGCAGTATTTT.

The chain links TRBV6-5 to TRBJ2-3; 9 bases are a match to TRBD2. Trimming cost V 0 bases and J 5 bases; bases outside gene matches: 6. The CDR3 is 16 amino acids. The germline V gene encodes CDR1 MNHEY and CDR2 SVGAGI. The CDR3 nucleotides are TGTGCCAGCAGTTACTCTGGCGGGGGGGCTGAAGATACGCAGTATTTT. Protein sequence: CASSYSGGGAEDTQYF.

This sequence joins TRBV18 and TRBJ1-1; no firm D call. Trimming took off 6 bases at V and 0 bases at J, with 11 bases between the two ends. The germline V gene has CDR1 KGHSH and CDR2 LQKENI. The CDR3 sequence is 14 residues long. The CDR3 DNA sequence: TGTGCCAGCTCGCTGAAGACACTGAACACTGAAGCTTTCTTT. Translation gives CASSLKTLNTEAFF.

The table lists this clonotype with many counts. The rearrangement joins TRBV15 to TRBJ2-7; the D gene is possibly TRBD1 (5 bases). CDR3 length: 12 amino acids. V was cut by 1 base and J by 9 bases, with 10 bases left in between. Looked up from germline, CDR1 is LNHNV and CDR2 is YYDKDF (reference sequence). The CDR3 region is CATSRAQGGQYF. Here the CDR3 DNA reads TGTGCCACCAGCAGAGCCCAGGGCGGGCAGTACTTC.

This clonotype was seen at least ten times. The chain combines TRBV29-1 with TRBJ2-7; TRBD2 matches 10 bases. The V and J ends lost 4 bases and 2 bases, in that order; junction bases with no gene match: 5. CDR1 and CDR2 from the germline V gene are SQVTM and ANQGSEA. This CDR3 spans 14 amino acids. Here the CDR3 reads CSVARTSGTYEQYF. CDR3 nucleotides: TGCAGCGTTGCTCGGACTAGCGGAACCTACGAGCAGTACTTC.

In its sample, this clonotype was seen a few times. The chain carries TRBV20-1 and TRBJ2-7; D might be TRBD2 (6 bases). Deletions cut 4 bases from V and 5 bases from J, with 21 bases between. Per the germline V gene, CDR1 is DFQATT and CDR2 is SNEGSKA (reference sequence). This CDR3 has 15 residues. This CDR3 reads CSANGHGSLLNEQYF. CDR3 sequence (DNA): TGCAGTGCTAACGGCCACGGGAGCCTTTTAAACGAGCAGTACTTC.

This clonotype was detected a few times. The CDR3 region has the DNA TGTGCCAGCAAGGGGTCGGACACTGAAGCTTTCTTT. Protein sequence: CASKGSDTEAFF. This chain links TRBV10-3 with TRBJ1-1; possibly TRBD1 for D (5 bases). Trimming pared 10 bases from V and 3 bases from J, leaving 12 bases between. This CDR3 comprises 12 residues. CDR1 and CDR2 from the germline V gene are ENHRY and SYGVKD.

The table lists this clonotype with a few counts. This chain joins TRBV18 and TRBJ1-1, with D possibly TRBD1 on 5 matching bases. Trimming left V 2 bases short and J 6 bases short, with 7 bases between. Germline V CDR1 and CDR2: KGHSH, LQKENI. This CDR3 spans 12 amino acids. DNA of the CDR3: TGTGCCAGCTCACCAGCGGGGCCTGAAGCTTTCTTT. Its translation is CASSPAGPEAFF.